This is a list of T cell receptor beta chains from one sample in a study of T cell repertoires and HLA-DP antigens. Here immunoSEQ multiplex PCR was the method, and the copy in TCRdb shows in-frame clones only, minus some. Among approximately 90,000 clones listed, around 86% were seen once. No antigen has been assigned to these receptors. Sequencing was performed on CD4+ T cells from PBMCs. Receptor source: a man aged 50-60 years in good health and CMV-seronegative. The CDR3 runs from the conserved cysteine through the conserved F or W. D genes are given only for firm matches. Only part of the rows carry a size: once, few, many, or a class if the clone is expanded.

d_gene: TRBD1; v_gene: TRBV9; j_gene: TRBJ1-2; abundance: .; len: 15; CDR3nt: TGTGCCAGCAGCGTAGGGGGACAGGGCGATTCGGGCTACACCTTC; CDR3aa: CASSVGGQGDSGYTF
d_gene: .; v_gene: TRBV30; j_gene: TRBJ1-5; abundance: .; len: 13; CDR3nt: TGTGCCTGGAGACAGGGTGGCAATCAGCCCCAGCATTTT; CDR3aa: CAWRQGGNQPQHF
d_gene: .; v_gene: TRBV5-1; j_gene: TRBJ1-2; abundance: .; len: 15; CDR3nt: TGCGCCAGCAGCTTGGCGGGGGACTCAAGATATGGCTACACCTTC; CDR3aa: CASSLAGDSRYGYTF
d_gene: .; v_gene: TRBV28; j_gene: TRBJ1-1; abundance: .; len: 14; CDR3nt: TGTGCCAGCATCGATCAAGTCGGGGGGGCCCGAGCTTTCTTT; CDR3aa: CASIDQVGGARAFF
d_gene: .; v_gene: TRBV6-5; j_gene: TRBJ1-4; abundance: .; len: 15; CDR3nt: TGTGCCAGCAGTTCCAACAGGGCTTCTAATGAAAAACTGTTTTTT; CDR3aa: CASSSNRASNEKLFF
d_gene: .; v_gene: TRBV11-3; j_gene: TRBJ2-3; abundance: once; len: 13; CDR3nt: TGTGCCAGCGGCCACAAGAGCACAGATACGCAGTATTTT; CDR3aa: CASGHKSTDTQYF
d_gene: TRBD2; v_gene: TRBV19; j_gene: TRBJ2-1; abundance: .; len: 18; CDR3nt: TGTGCCAGTAGTATATTCCCGGGACTAGCGGGAGGGCCAGGTGAGCAGTTCTTC; CDR3aa: CASSIFPGLAGGPGEQFF
d_gene: .; v_gene: TRBV28; j_gene: TRBJ1-5; abundance: once; len: 12; CDR3nt: TGTGCCAGCAGTTTAAATGGTCAGCCCCAGCATTTT; CDR3aa: CASSLNGQPQHF
d_gene: .; v_gene: TRBV5-6; j_gene: TRBJ1-2; abundance: .; len: 14; CDR3nt: TGTGCCAGCAGCTTCGCAGGCTCTAACTATGGCTACACCTTC; CDR3aa: CASSFAGSNYGYTF
d_gene: .; v_gene: TRBV28; j_gene: TRBJ2-7; abundance: .; len: 16; CDR3nt: TGTGCCAGCAGTTCCGGAGGTAGCGGACGCCTATGGGAGCAGTACTTC; CDR3aa: CASSSGGSGRLWEQYF
d_gene: TRBD1; v_gene: TRBV29-1; j_gene: TRBJ1-2; abundance: .; len: 16; CDR3nt: TGCAGCGTCGGGTCTACACGACAGGGTACGAACTATGGCTACACCTTC; CDR3aa: CSVGSTRQGTNYGYTF
d_gene: .; v_gene: TRBV28; j_gene: TRBJ1-5; abundance: .; len: 16; CDR3nt: TGTGCCAGCAGCGACGGCGGGACATATAGCAATCAGCCCCAGCATTTT; CDR3aa: CASSDGGTYSNQPQHF
d_gene: .; v_gene: TRBV5-1; j_gene: TRBJ1-1; abundance: few; len: 13; CDR3nt: TGCGCCAGCAGCTTGGCTGGGGACACTGAAGCTTTCTTT; CDR3aa: CASSLAGDTEAFF
d_gene: TRBD1; v_gene: TRBV27; j_gene: TRBJ1-5; abundance: .; len: 17; CDR3nt: TGTGCCAGCAGACGAGCCTGGACAGGGTATGGCAATCAGCCCCAGCATTTT; CDR3aa: CASRRAWTGYGNQPQHF
d_gene: TRBD1; v_gene: TRBV6-4; j_gene: TRBJ2-2; abundance: .; len: 15; CDR3nt: TGTGCCAGCAAAGAGGGGGCAGTAGGCACCGGGGAGCTGTTTTTT; CDR3aa: CASKEGAVGTGELFF
d_gene: TRBD1; v_gene: TRBV18; j_gene: TRBJ2-2; abundance: .; len: 15; CDR3nt: TGTGCCAGCTCGCTGGGACAGGGTGGAACCGGGGAGCTGTTTTTT; CDR3aa: CASSLGQGGTGELFF